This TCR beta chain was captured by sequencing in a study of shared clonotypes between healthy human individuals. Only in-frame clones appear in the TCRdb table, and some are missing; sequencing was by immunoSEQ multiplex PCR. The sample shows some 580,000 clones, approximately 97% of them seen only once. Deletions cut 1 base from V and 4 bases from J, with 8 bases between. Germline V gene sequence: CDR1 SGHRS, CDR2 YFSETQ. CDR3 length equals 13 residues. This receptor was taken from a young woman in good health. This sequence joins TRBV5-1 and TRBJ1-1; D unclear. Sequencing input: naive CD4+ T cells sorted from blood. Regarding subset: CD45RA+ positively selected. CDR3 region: CASSLSTITEAFF. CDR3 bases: TGCGCCAGCAGCTTGTCGACAATCACTGAAGCTTTCTTT.